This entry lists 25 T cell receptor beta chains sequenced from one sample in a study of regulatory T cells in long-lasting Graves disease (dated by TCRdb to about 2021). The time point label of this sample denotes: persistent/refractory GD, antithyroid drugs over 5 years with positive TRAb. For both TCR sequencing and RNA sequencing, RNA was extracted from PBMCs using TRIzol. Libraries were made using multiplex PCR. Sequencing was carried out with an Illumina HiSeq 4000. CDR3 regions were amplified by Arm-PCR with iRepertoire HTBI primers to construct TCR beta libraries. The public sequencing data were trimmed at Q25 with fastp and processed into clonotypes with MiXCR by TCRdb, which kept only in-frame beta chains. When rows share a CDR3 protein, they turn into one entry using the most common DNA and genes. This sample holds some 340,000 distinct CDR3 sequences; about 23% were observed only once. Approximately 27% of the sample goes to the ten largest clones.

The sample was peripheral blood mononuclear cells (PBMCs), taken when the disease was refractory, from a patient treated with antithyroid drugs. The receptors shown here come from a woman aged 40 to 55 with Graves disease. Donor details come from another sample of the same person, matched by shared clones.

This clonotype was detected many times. This CDR3 reads CASSVLAQLHNEQFF. In DNA form, the CDR3 reads TGTGCCAGCAGTGTACTAGCTCAACTACACAATGAGCAGTTCTTC. The chain combines TRBV2 with TRBJ2-1; D possibly corresponds to TRBD2 (6 bases). V was clipped by 4 bases and J by 5 bases, with 15 bases between them. This CDR3 has 15 residues. Germline values: CDR1 SNHLY, CDR2 FYNNEI.

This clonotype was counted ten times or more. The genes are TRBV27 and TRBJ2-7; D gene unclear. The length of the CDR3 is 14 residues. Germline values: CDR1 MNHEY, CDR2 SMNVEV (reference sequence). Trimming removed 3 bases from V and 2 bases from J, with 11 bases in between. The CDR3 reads CASSLYFTPYEQYF. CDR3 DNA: TGTGCCAGCAGTTTGTACTTCACTCCCTACGAGCAGTACTTC.

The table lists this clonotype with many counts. The CDR3 DNA follows: TGTGCCAGCAGTTTACCCCGGGGGGGTAGCGAGCAGTACTTC. Translation: CASSLPRGGSEQYF. The chain combines TRBV28 with TRBJ2-7; TRBD2 agrees at 8 bases. The germline gives CDR1 MDHEN, CDR2 SYDVKM. The CDR3 sequence is 14 residues long. The trim removed 2 bases at V and 6 bases at J, leaving 6 bases unmatched.

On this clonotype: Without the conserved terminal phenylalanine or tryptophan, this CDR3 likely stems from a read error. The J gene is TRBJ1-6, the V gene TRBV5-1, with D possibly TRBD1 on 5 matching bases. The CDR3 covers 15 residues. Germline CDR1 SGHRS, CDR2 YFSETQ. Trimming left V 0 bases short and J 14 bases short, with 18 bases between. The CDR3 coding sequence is TGCGCCAGCAGCTTGGGTCTGACAGTAGGGTCGACCCTCCACTTA. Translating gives CASSLGLTVGSTLHL.

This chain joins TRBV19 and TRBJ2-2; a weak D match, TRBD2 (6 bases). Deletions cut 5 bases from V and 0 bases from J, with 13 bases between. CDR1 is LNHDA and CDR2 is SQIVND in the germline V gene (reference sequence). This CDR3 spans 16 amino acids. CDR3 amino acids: CASSPGGTPNTGELFF. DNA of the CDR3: TGTGCCAGTAGTCCAGGCGGGACTCCGAACACCGGGGAGCTGTTTTTT.

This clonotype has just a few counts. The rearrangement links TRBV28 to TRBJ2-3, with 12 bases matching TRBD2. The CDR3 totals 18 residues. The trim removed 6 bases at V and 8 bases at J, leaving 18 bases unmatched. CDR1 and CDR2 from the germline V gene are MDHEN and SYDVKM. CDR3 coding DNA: TGTGCCAGCAGCTCTAGGACTAGCGGGATATCAGTACGCGGTACGCAGTATTTT. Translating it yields CASSSRTSGISVRGTQYF.

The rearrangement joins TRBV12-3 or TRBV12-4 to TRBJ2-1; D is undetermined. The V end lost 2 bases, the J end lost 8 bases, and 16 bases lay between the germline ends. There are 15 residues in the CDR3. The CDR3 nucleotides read TGTGCCAGCAGTTTACGAGACTCAGCCTTGGATGAGCAGTTCTTC. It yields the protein CASSLRDSALDEQFF.

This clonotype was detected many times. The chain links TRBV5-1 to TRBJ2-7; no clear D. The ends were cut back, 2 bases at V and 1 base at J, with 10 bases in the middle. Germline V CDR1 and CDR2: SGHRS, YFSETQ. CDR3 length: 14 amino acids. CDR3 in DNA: TGCGCCAGCAGCTTTCTCGCCCAGTCCTACGAGCAGTACTTC. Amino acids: CASSFLAQSYEQYF.

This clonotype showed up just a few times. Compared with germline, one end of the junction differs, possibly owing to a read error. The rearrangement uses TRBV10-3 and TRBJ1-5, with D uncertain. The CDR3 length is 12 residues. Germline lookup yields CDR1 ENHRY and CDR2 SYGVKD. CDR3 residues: CAISGGNRPQHF. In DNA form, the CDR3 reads TGTGCCATCAGTGGAGGGAATCGGCCCCAGCATTTT.

The CDR3 region has the DNA TGTGCCAGCAGCACAGGACTGAGCACAGATACGCAGTATTTT. This encodes CASSTGLSTDTQYF. The chain recombines TRBV14 with TRBJ2-3; D tentatively fits TRBD1 or TRBD2 (5 bases each). Looked up from germline, CDR1 is SGHDN and CDR2 is FVKESK. Trimming removed 5 bases at V and 0 bases at J, with 9 bases between. This CDR3 comprises 14 residues.

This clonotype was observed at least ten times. The CDR3 DNA sequence: TGTGCCACCAGCAGAGATGAAAGAGGGAGGGGGCAGGGGAACACTGAAGCTTTCTTT. Protein product: CATSRDERGRGQGNTEAFF. This chain uses TRBV15 with TRBJ1-1; 7 bases align to TRBD1. J lost 1 base, V lost 0 bases, and 14 bases had no gene match. This CDR3 is 19 amino acids long. The germline CDR1 and CDR2 sequences are LNHNV and YYDKDF (reference sequence).

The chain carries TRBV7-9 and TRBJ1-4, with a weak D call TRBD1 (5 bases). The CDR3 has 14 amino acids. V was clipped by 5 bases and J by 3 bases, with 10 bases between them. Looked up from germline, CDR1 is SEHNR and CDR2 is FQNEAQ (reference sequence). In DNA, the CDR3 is TGTGCCAGCAGCCTAGACAGTGCTAATGAAAAACTGTTTTTT. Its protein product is CASSLDSANEKLFF.

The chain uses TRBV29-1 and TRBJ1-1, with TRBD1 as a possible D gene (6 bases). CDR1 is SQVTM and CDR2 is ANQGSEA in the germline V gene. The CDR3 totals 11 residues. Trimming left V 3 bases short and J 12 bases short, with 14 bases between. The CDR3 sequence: CSVEEQGEPFF. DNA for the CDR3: TGCAGCGTTGAGGAACAGGGAGAACCTTTCTTT.

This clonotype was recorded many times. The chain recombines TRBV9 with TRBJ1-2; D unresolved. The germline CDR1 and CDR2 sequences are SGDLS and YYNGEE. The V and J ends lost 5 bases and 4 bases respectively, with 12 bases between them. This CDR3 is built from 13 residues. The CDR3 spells CASRNDGPYGYTF. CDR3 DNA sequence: TGTGCCAGCAGAAACGACGGACCCTATGGCTACACCTTC.

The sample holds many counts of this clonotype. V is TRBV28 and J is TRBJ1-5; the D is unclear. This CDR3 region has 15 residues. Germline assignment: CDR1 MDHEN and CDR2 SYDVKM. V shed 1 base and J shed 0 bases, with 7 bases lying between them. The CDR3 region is CASSLLGDSNQPQHF. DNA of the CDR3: TGTGCCAGCAGTTTATTGGGAGATAGCAATCAGCCCCAGCATTTT.

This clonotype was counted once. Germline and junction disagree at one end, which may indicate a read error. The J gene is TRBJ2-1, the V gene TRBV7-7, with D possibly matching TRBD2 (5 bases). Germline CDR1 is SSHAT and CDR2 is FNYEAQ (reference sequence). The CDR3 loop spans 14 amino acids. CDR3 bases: TGTGCTAGCAGCTTAGCCGGACTGGGTAATGAGCAGTTCTTC. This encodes CASSLAGLGNEQFF.

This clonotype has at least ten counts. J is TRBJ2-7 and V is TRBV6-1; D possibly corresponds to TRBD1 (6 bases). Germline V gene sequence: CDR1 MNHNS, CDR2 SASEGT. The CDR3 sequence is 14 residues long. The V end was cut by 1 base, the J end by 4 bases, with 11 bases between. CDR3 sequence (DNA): TGTGCCAGCAGTGAAGGAGGGGGTGAGTACGAGCAGTACTTC. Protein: CASSEGGGEYEQYF.

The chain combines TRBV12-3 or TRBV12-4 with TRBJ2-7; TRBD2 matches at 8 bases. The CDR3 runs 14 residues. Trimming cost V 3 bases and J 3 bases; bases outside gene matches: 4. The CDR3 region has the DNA TGTGCCAGCAGTTTGGGCGGGAGGTACTACGAGCAGTACTTC. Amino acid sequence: CASSLGGRYYEQYF.

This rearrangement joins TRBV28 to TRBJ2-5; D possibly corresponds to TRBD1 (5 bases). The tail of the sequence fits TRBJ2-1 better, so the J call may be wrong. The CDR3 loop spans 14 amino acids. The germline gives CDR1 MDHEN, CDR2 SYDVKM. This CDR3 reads CASSSQDSDNEQFF. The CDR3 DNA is TGTGCCAGCAGTTCCCAAGACAGTGACAATGAGCAGTTCTTC.

CDR3 nucleotide sequence: TGCAGTGCTCGCCTCGGACAGCTTAATCAGCCCCAGCATTTT. This translates into CSARLGQLNQPQHF. This chain connects TRBV20-1 to TRBJ1-5, with D maybe TRBD1 (6 bases). The germline gives CDR1 DFQATT, CDR2 SNEGSKA (reference sequence). V lost 5 bases, J lost 4 bases, and 15 bases lay in between. This CDR3 region has 14 residues.

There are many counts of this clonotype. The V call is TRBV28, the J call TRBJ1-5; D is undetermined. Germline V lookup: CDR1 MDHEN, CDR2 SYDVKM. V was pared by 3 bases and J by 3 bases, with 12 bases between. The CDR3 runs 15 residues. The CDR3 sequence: CASSFHLIFNQPQHF. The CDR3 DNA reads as TGTGCCAGCAGTTTCCACCTTATTTTCAATCAGCCCCAGCATTTT.

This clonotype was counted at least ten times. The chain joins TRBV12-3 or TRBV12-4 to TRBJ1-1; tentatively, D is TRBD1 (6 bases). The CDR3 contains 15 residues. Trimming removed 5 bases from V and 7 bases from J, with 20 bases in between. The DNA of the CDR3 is TGTGCCAGCAGTGTAGAAGCGTGGGGGGCAATTGAAGCTTTCTTT. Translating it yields CASSVEAWGAIEAFF.

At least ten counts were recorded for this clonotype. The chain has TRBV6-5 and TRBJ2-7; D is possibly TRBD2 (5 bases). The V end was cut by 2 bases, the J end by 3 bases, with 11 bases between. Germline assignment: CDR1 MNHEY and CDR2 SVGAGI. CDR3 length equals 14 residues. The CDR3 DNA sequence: TGTGCCAGCAGTTACAGGCGGGCCGGCTACGAGCAGTACTTC. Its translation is CASSYRRAGYEQYF.

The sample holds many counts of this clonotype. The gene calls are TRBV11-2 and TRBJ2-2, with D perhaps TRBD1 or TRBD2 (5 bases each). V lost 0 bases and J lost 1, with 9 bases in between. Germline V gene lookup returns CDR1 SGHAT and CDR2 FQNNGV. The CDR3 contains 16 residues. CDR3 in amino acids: CASSLDSGLNTGELFF. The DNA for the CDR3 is TGTGCCAGCAGCTTAGATTCGGGGCTGAACACCGGGGAGCTGTTTTTT.

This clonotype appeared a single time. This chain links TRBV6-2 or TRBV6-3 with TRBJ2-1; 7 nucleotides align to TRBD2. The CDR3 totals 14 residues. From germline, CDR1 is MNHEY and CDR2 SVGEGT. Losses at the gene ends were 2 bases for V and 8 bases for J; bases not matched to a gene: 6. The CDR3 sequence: CASSYGAGVYEQFF. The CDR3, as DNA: TGTGCCAGCAGTTACGGGGCGGGAGTCTATGAGCAGTTCTTC.